The 2 T cell receptor beta chains given below trace back to one sample, sequenced in a study of blood T cell repertoires in COVID-19. Generated by immunoSEQ multiplex PCR, the TCRdb table keeps only in-frame clones and is missing some. Found here are about 88,000 clones, 70% to 90% of them singletons; the top ten hold about 3%. Material for sequencing was peripheral blood. All receptors derive from a woman of 80 years or more with acute or convalescent COVID-19.

The V and J genes are TRBV5-1 and TRBJ2-7, with D maybe TRBD1 (6 bases). V was shortened by 3 bases and J by 1 base, with 23 bases between the two germline ends. Germline CDR1 and CDR2: SGHRS and YFSETQ. The CDR3 runs 18 residues. This CDR3 is CASSSGGRSGDFSYEQYF. Written as DNA, the CDR3 is TGCGCCAGCAGCTCCGGAGGTCGGTCAGGGGATTTTTCCTACGAGCAGTACTTC.

The V call is TRBV13, the J call TRBJ2-1; 13 bases line up with TRBD2. V dropped 3 bases and J dropped 6; count of bases not matched to a gene: 17. The CDR3 is 20 amino acids. CDR1 and CDR2 from the germline V gene are PRHDT and FYEKMQ (reference sequence). CDR3 protein: CASSLDPRTSGSRAINEQFF. CDR3 DNA sequence: TGTGCCAGCAGCTTGGATCCGAGGACTAGCGGGAGTCGGGCAATCAATGAGCAGTTCTTC.